Shown below are 2 T cell receptor beta chains from a single sample sequenced in a study of PD-1 blockade in classical Hodgkin lymphoma (dated by TCRdb to about 2020). The time point label on this specimen signifies: cycle 4 day 1 (C4D1), after about 6 weeks of nivolumab. Every trial patient had relapsed after autologous stem cell transplantation, and cohorts A, B and C differed in prior brentuximab vedotin exposure. Libraries were constructed by the immunoSEQ multiplex PCR assay. TCRdb limited this immuneACCESS table to in-frame rearrangements with V and J called. A share of clones is missing; checked studies link under half to unresolved V genes, and the rest is unexplained. In this sample the table shows around 53,000 clones, roughly 80% of which occur a single time. The biggest ten clones account for around 12% of the sample. The source was peripheral blood mononuclear cells (PBMCs), collected before the fourth cycle of nivolumab. Receptors were obtained from a human donor with classical Hodgkin lymphoma.

The chain carries TRBV11-2 and TRBJ2-3; D uncertain. Trimming pared 0 bases from V and 0 bases from J, leaving 10 bases between. Germline V gene sequence: CDR1 SGHAT, CDR2 FQNNGV. The CDR3 totals 16 residues. The CDR3 region has the DNA TGTGCCAGCAGCTTAGATATGGGTCGGAGCACAGATACGCAGTATTTT. Amino acids: CASSLDMGRSTDTQYF.

This clone was seen just once. V usage is TRBV19 and J usage is TRBJ1-3; the match to TRBD1 covers 7 bases. V lost 7 bases and J lost 0; bases outside the gene matches: 15. Germline assignment: CDR1 LNHDA and CDR2 SQIVND (reference sequence). The CDR3 contains 18 residues. CDR3 DNA sequence: TGTGCCAGTACCCCCAGGCAGGGGGTCGACCTCTCTGGAAACACCATATATTTT. Translated: CASTPRQGVDLSGNTIYF.